This TCR beta chain is from a study of T cell changes during pregnancy in multiple sclerosis. Trimming removed 4 bases from V and 6 bases from J, with 12 bases in between. CDR1 and CDR2 from the germline V gene are MNHNY and SVGAGI (reference sequence). This CDR3 comprises 13 residues. Using immunoSEQ multiplex PCR, the repertoire was profiled, and TCRdb retains in-frame clones only, with some absent. The table has tens of thousands of clones, approximately 91% seen once. The source was peripheral blood, collected in the third trimester of pregnancy. The chain recombines TRBV6-6 with TRBJ1-2; D possibly corresponds to TRBD1 (6 bases). The TCR originated in a female donor with multiple sclerosis, enrolled in a pregnancy study. The CDR3 DNA reads TGTGCCAGCAGTTCCCGGACAGTGGATGGCTACACCTTC. Its translation is CASSSRTVDGYTF.